One sample yielded the 19 T cell receptor beta chains listed below, sequenced in a study of CD8 T cells in Susac syndrome (dated by TCRdb to about 2019). Libraries were made using the immunoSEQ multiplex PCR assay. RNA was extracted using the RNeasy kit, and roughly 0.45 to 1 microgram was reverse transcribed with random hexamers. The raw public data were reprocessed by TCRdb itself: fastp quality trimming at Q25, MiXCR clonotype calling, in-frame beta chains only. Merged by CDR3 protein, the rows form single entries marked with the most common genes and DNA. In this sample the table shows fewer than 150,000 distinct CDR3 sequences, around 94% of which occur a single time. The ten biggest clones cover 0.25% to 0.3% of the sample. The sequencing input was CD8+ T cells from PBMCs. These receptors originate from a human donor in good health.

In DNA form, the CDR3 reads TGTGCCAGCAGCCATTTGCTAGCGGGAGTATTTGGCAACATTCAGTACTTC. This codes for CASSHLLAGVFGNIQYF. The rearrangement uses TRBV3-1 and TRBJ2-4, with 10 bases that match TRBD2. J gave up 7 bases and V 3 bases, and 12 bases lay outside the gene matches. Germline CDR1 LGHDT, CDR2 YNNKEL (reference sequence). The length of the CDR3 is 17 residues.

This clonotype was found a few times. This chain links TRBV28 with TRBJ2-7; 10 bases fit TRBD2. V trimming: 5 bases; J trimming: 4 bases; junction bases outside the gene matches: 8. This CDR3 region has 15 residues. Germline V gene data show CDR1 as MDHEN and CDR2 as SYDVKM. The CDR3 reads CASSKLAGGPYEQYF. The CDR3 DNA reads as TGTGCCAGCAGTAAATTAGCGGGAGGCCCTTACGAGCAGTACTTC.

The V and J genes are TRBV7-2 and TRBJ2-7; no reliable D call. Per the germline V gene, CDR1 is SGHTA and CDR2 is FQGNSA. Trimming pared 5 bases from V and 4 bases from J, leaving 15 bases between. The CDR3 is 14 residues long. CDR3 bases: TGTGCCAGCAGCCCGAGGAATATCGGATACGAGCAGTACTTC. Translation gives CASSPRNIGYEQYF. Full variable domain (rest looked up from reference TRBV7-2 and TRBJ2-7): GAGVSQSPSNKVTEKGKDVELRCDPISGHTALYWYRQSLGQGLEFLIYFQGNSAPDKSGLPSDRFSAERTGGSVSTLTIQRTQQEDSAVYLCASSPRNIGYEQYFGPGTRLTVT.

The chain links TRBV6-2 or TRBV6-3 to TRBJ2-2; 7 nucleotides match TRBD1. J lost 5 bases, V lost 6 bases, and 9 bases had no gene match. Germline assignment: CDR1 MNHEY and CDR2 SVGEGT. The CDR3 extends over 15 amino acids. The CDR3, as DNA: TGTGCCAGCAGCCAACCGGGACAGATAACCGGGGAGCTGTTTTTT. Translated: CASSQPGQITGELFF.

The genes are TRBV29-1 and TRBJ2-1; 13 positions agree with TRBD2. Germline trimming cut 4 bases from V and 5 bases from J; bases unmatched to any gene: 5. Germline V gene data show CDR1 as SQVTM and CDR2 as ANQGSEA. There are 15 residues in the CDR3. In DNA, the CDR3 is TGCAGCGTTGTGGGACTAGCGGGGAACGACAATGAGCAGTTCTTC. Translating gives CSVVGLAGNDNEQFF.

The chain employs TRBV27 and TRBJ2-1; 10 bases match TRBD1. Germline CDR1 is MNHEY and CDR2 is SMNVEV (reference sequence). The CDR3 covers 15 residues. The trim removed 6 bases at V and 14 bases at J, leaving 16 bases unmatched. CDR3 sequence reads: CASRQTGGFGLGKFF. The CDR3 coding sequence is TGTGCCAGCAGACAGACAGGGGGCTTTGGGCTGGGAAAGTTCTTC.

Here the CDR3 DNA reads TGTGCCAGCAGTTTAGAACGGGAGGGTAACGAGCAGTACTTC. Amino acid sequence: CASSLEREGNEQYF. The chain joins TRBV27 to TRBJ2-7; TRBD2 aligns across 8 bases. There are 14 residues in the CDR3. Germline lookup yields CDR1 MNHEY and CDR2 SMNVEV (reference sequence). The V segment lost 2 bases and the J segment 5 bases; nucleotides outside the gene matches: 5.

The chain is built from TRBV9 and TRBJ2-6, with D possibly TRBD1 on 6 matching bases. Germline CDR1 reads SGDLS; CDR2 reads YYNGEE. V gave up 3 bases and J gave up 1 base, with 8 bases separating them. The CDR3 has 15 amino acids. The CDR3 nucleotides are TGTGCCAGCAGCGATACAGGGTCTGGGGCCAACGTCCTGACTTTC. This gives the protein CASSDTGSGANVLTF.

The rearrangement uses TRBV20-1 and TRBJ2-7; D tentatively fits TRBD1 or TRBD2 (5 bases each). CDR1 and CDR2 from the germline V gene are DFQATT and SNEGSKA (reference sequence). This CDR3 spans 13 amino acids. The germline V and J ends were trimmed by 8 bases and 4 bases, with 18 bases remaining between them. The CDR3 loop is CSYPSGTAYEQYF. The CDR3 DNA sequence: TGCAGTTACCCATCCGGGACGGCGTACGAGCAGTACTTC.

The chain combines TRBV7-8 with TRBJ1-2; perhaps TRBD1 as D (5 bases). CDR1 is SGHVS, CDR2 FQNEAQ, per germline. The CDR3 length is 15 residues. The V end was cut by 5 bases, the J end by 4 bases, with 17 bases between. CDR3 in amino acids: CASSLEDTGVYGYTF. DNA of the CDR3: TGTGCCAGCAGCCTGGAGGACACCGGAGTCTATGGCTACACCTTC.

The rearrangement uses TRBV12-3 or TRBV12-4 and TRBJ2-6; no clear D gene. V dropped 6 bases and J dropped 0 bases, with 9 bases sitting between them. This CDR3 has 15 residues. CDR3 region: CASSLGFSGANVLTF. Written as DNA, the CDR3 is TGTGCCAGCAGCTTGGGGTTCTCTGGGGCCAACGTCCTGACTTTC.

The chain recombines TRBV27 with TRBJ1-2; TRBD1 might be the D (5 bases). This CDR3 is built from 13 residues. The germline V gene encodes CDR1 MNHEY and CDR2 SMNVEV (reference sequence). Trimming removed 8 bases at V and 4 bases at J, with 14 bases between. The CDR3 sequence: CASRSTGGYGYTF. Written as DNA, the CDR3 is TGTGCCAGCCGATCAACCGGGGGCTATGGCTACACCTTC.

This chain uses TRBV24-1 with TRBJ2-5; 8 nucleotides align to TRBD1. The CDR3 loop spans 13 amino acids. Germline CDR1 is KGHDR and CDR2 is SFDVKD. With 9 bases clipped from V and 2 bases from J, the junction kept 4 bases outside the gene matches. In DNA, the CDR3 is TGTGCCACCGGGGGACAGGAGCAAGAGACCCAGTACTTC. Amino acid sequence: CATGGQEQETQYF.

The chain employs TRBV27 and TRBJ2-5; the D gene is possibly TRBD2 (6 bases). Germline V gives CDR1 MNHEY, CDR2 SMNVEV (reference sequence). This CDR3 is 16 amino acids long. Trimming removed 6 bases from V and 0 bases from J, with 17 bases in between. The chain's CDR3 is CASSSVGDSYQETQYF. The CDR3 DNA reads as TGTGCCAGCAGCTCTGTCGGGGACTCATACCAAGAGACCCAGTACTTC.

The J gene is TRBJ2-7, the V gene TRBV3-1; D ambiguous. Germline assignment: CDR1 LGHDT and CDR2 YNNKEL (reference sequence). The CDR3 has 15 amino acids. V lost 0 bases and J lost 5, with 14 bases in between. Written as DNA, the CDR3 is TGTGCCAGCAGCCAAGATATGCCTAGTTCGGACGAGCAGTACTTC. Amino acid sequence: CASSQDMPSSDEQYF.

V gene TRBV2 combines with J gene TRBJ2-5; D gene ambiguous. The CDR3 covers 13 residues. Germline CDR1 is SNHLY and CDR2 is FYNNEI. V lost 5 bases, J lost 2 bases, and 9 bases lay in between. The CDR3 DNA is TGTGCCAGCAGTCGGTCTATTCAAGAGACCCAGTACTTC. This gives the protein CASSRSIQETQYF.

The chain carries TRBV5-1 and TRBJ2-3; D remains unclear. V lost 5 bases and J 3 bases, leaving 7 bases between the germline ends. Germline V lookup: CDR1 SGHRS, CDR2 YFSETQ. This CDR3 contains 12 residues. For the CDR3, the DNA is TGCGCCAGCAGATCGGCGACAGATACGCAGTATTTT. Encoded protein: CASRSATDTQYF.

Remarks on this clonotype: This likely comes from a read error, as the CDR3 has no conserved phenylalanine or tryptophan at its end. This chain connects TRBV29-1 to TRBJ1-2; no reliable D call. Per germline, CDR1 SQVTM and CDR2 ANQGSEA. The CDR3 has 10 amino acids. Trimming took off 3 bases at V and 3 bases at J, with 2 bases between the two ends. CDR3 nucleotides: TGCAGCGTTGACGACTATGGCTACACCCTC. Amino acid sequence: CSVDDYGYTL.

V is TRBV6-5 and J is TRBJ2-3; D not certain. The CDR3 sequence is 13 residues long. The germline V gene has CDR1 MNHEY and CDR2 SVGAGI. V lost 2 bases to trimming and J lost 0 bases, with 3 bases between them. DNA of the CDR3: TGTGCCAGCAGTTACACTAGCACAGATACGCAGTATTTT. It translates to CASSYTSTDTQYF.